The rows below give T cell receptor beta chains drawn from one sample of a study of OX40 agonist ivuxolimab in advanced cancers. The data were produced by immunoSEQ multiplex PCR, yet TCRdb's version contains in-frame clones alone and is incomplete. The sample includes roughly 55,000 clones, about 90% of them seen just once. The material was CD4+ or CD8+ T cells sorted from blood, obtained in a trial of the OX40 agonist ivuxolimab. These receptors were collected from an adult with an advanced solid tumor such as melanoma, head and neck, liver or kidney cancer. CDR3s include the opening cysteine and the closing phenylalanine or tryptophan.

>TRBJ2-7|TRBV18
CASSPADPYEQYF
>TRBJ2-1|TRBV11-2
CASSPIIDQGRDEQFF
>TRBJ2-3|TRBV7-9
CASSLEGSDTQYF
>TRBJ2-7|TRBV27
CASRPAGDYEQYF
>TRBJ1-1|TRBV5-1
CASSWGENTEAFF
>TRBJ2-1|TRBV27
CASSLRVTSVTYNEQFF
>TRBJ1-3|TRBV6-1
CAGGGANGNTIYF
>TRBJ2-1|TRBV14
CASSQGTGGEQFF
>TRBJ1-5|TRBV9
CASSSAGQPQHF
>TRBJ1-4|TRBV10-1
CASSESTGGVEKLFF
>TRBJ2-7|TRBV2
CASYPRQERSEQYF
>TRBJ2-3|TRBV7-9
CASSSANRGGTDTQYF
>TRBJ1-1|TRBV9
CASSRGPTEAFF
>TRBJ2-3|TRBV7-6
CASSSPGTGDNTQYF
>TRBJ2-3|TRBV13
CASSRVTQGPTDTQYF
>TRBJ2-5|TRBV29-1
CSVDPGQGGTQYF
>TRBJ1-2|TRBV9
CASSVLGSGDGGYTF
>TRBJ2-7|TRBV2
CASSGRSYEQYF
>TRBJ1-2|TRBV5-6
CASSSDTNYGYTF
>TRBJ1-1|TRBV9
CASSVVGGDTEAFF
>TRBJ1-5|TRBV2
CASSTGGNQPQHF
>TRBJ1-2|TRBV6-6
CASSYSGGPYGYTF
>TRBJ1-5|TRBV5-8
CASRQVNQPQHF
>TRBJ2-7|TRBV27
CASSSISRGSSYEQYF
>TRBJ1-2|TRBV27
CATRTGTAGGYTF
>TRBJ2-7|TRBV12-5
CASGLSTSILPYEQYF
>TRBJ1-2|TRBV19
CASTDGPYGYTF
>TRBJ2-2|TRBV7-9
CASSPGLAGFNTGELFF
>TRBJ1-5|TRBV5-1
CASSLGQGGNQPQHF
>TRBJ1-2|TRBV9
CASSVQGAGYTF
>TRBJ2-7|TRBV9
CASSGTGVSYEQYF
>TRBJ1-2|TRBV2
CASKDYGYTF
>TRBJ2-2|TRBV9
CASSGTLTGRSTGELFF
>TRBJ1-2|TRBV4-3
CASSQSRGMNYGYTF
>TRBJ2-3|TRBV5-1
CASSPRTSGGATDTQYF
>TRBJ1-6|TRBV5-4
CASSRARSYNSPLHF
>TRBJ2-1|TRBV7-6
CASSSLPRAYNEQFF
>TRBJ2-7|TRBV4-3
CASSQDIVGGYEQYF
>TRBJ2-7|TRBV19
CASSGTLYEQYF
>TRBJ2-1|TRBV5-1
CASSLVQALHEQFF
>TRBJ2-1|TRBV5-6
CASSWGTSSYNEQFF
>TRBJ1-2|TRBV28
CASSSTGDGYTF
>TRBJ2-1|TRBV7-3
CASSLYAGGHYNEQFF
>TRBJ2-7|TRBV7-3
CASSSAGAHEQYF
>TRBJ2-7|TRBV7-3
CASSLGTGGAYEQYF
>TRBJ2-2|TRBV10-3
CAISADSPNTGELFF
>TRBJ2-7|TRBV12-2
CASPGTSGPEQYF
>TRBJ1-1|TRBV7-9
CASSGGQTEAFF
>TRBJ2-1|TRBV19
CASSIDDYSNEQFF
>TRBJ1-1|TRBV4-1
CASSPGGSQAFF